Listed here are 26 T cell receptor beta chains from one sample, sequenced in a study of blood T cell repertoires in COVID-19. Sequencing used immunoSEQ multiplex PCR; TCRdb keeps in-frame clones, though not all of them. Of 250,000 or so clones listed, nearly 90% are singletons. Sequencing was done on a sample of peripheral blood. Every receptor here comes from a woman aged 55-70 years with COVID-19, enrolled during active disease.

The V gene is TRBV7-8, the J gene TRBJ2-1; D perhaps matches TRBD2 (5 bases). Per the germline V gene, CDR1 is SGHVS and CDR2 is FQNEAQ. This CDR3 contains 16 residues. Trimming removed 5 bases at V and 0 bases at J, with 14 bases between. The CDR3 coding sequence is TGTGCCAGCAGCCCCCGACTTACTAGCTCCTACAATGAGCAGTTCTTC. Amino acid sequence: CASSPRLTSSYNEQFF.

The chain combines TRBV7-2 with TRBJ2-7, with D perhaps matching TRBD2 (6 bases). The V end lost 1 base, the J end lost 6 bases, and 13 bases lay between the germline ends. CDR1 and CDR2 (germline): SGHTA, FQGNSA. The CDR3 is made up of 14 amino acids. In DNA form, the CDR3 reads TGTGCCAGCAGCTTAGTTTATCGGGAGTCCGAGCAGTACTTC. As protein: CASSLVYRESEQYF.

The rearrangement joins TRBV6-5 to TRBJ1-6; TRBD1 is a possible D gene (5 bases). V lost 6 bases and J lost 6, with 6 bases in between. This CDR3 is 12 amino acids long. The germline gives CDR1 MNHEY, CDR2 SVGAGI. The CDR3 DNA sequence: TGTGCCAGCAGACAGGCTAATTCACCCCTCCACTTT. Its protein product is CASRQANSPLHF.

This chain joins TRBV7-9 and TRBJ1-4; 8 bases match TRBD1. The CDR3 extends over 17 amino acids. Per germline, CDR1 SEHNR and CDR2 FQNEAQ (reference sequence). V trimming: 5 bases; J trimming: 1 base; junction bases outside the gene matches: 9. In DNA form, the CDR3 reads TGTGCCAGCAGCCACAGGACAGGGAGTGGAACTAATGAAAAACTGTTTTTT. This encodes CASSHRTGSGTNEKLFF.

The chain recombines TRBV18 with TRBJ1-5; 7 bases are shared with TRBD1. With V trimmed by 6 bases and J by 4 bases, 6 bases remained unmatched. Germline assignment: CDR1 KGHSH and CDR2 LQKENI. The CDR3 runs to 14 residues. The CDR3 reads CASSPGTANQPQHF. For the CDR3, the DNA is TGTGCCAGCTCCCCTGGGACAGCTAATCAGCCCCAGCATTTT.

Only a few counts were recorded for this clone. The rearrangement uses TRBV3-1 (or the pseudogene TRBV3-2) and TRBJ1-2, with a possible D match to TRBD1 (5 bases). The CDR3 contains 16 residues. Germline CDR1 and CDR2: LGHDT and YNNKEL (reference sequence). V was shortened by 9 bases and J by 2 bases, with 22 bases between the two germline ends. The CDR3 loop reads CARGKQEGTINYGYTF. The CDR3 region has the DNA TGTGCCAGAGGAAAACAGGAGGGTACTATAAACTATGGCTACACCTTC.

V is TRBV5-4 and J is TRBJ2-2; unclear D gene. The ends were cut back, 7 bases at V and 7 bases at J, with 11 bases in the middle. Germline V CDR1 and CDR2: SGHNT, YYREEE (reference sequence). This CDR3 region has 12 residues. CDR3 residues: CASPGPLGELFF. CDR3 nucleotide sequence: TGTGCCAGCCCGGGTCCGCTCGGGGAGCTGTTTTTT. Together with reference TRBV5-4 and TRBJ2-2, the CDR3 gives the full variable domain: ETGVTQSPTHLIKTRGQQVTLRCSSQSGHNTVSWYQQALGQGPQFIFQYYREEENGRGNFPPRFSGLQFPNYSSELNVNALELDDSALYLCASPGPLGELFFGEGSRLTVL.

This chain connects TRBV3-1 (or the pseudogene TRBV3-2) to TRBJ1-5, with 7 positions matching TRBD1. J was trimmed by 0 bases and V by 4 bases; bases with no gene match: 3. Per the germline V gene, CDR1 is LGHDT and CDR2 is YNNKEL (reference sequence). The CDR3 spans 15 residues. The CDR3 loop reads CASSRGQDSNQPQHF. CDR3 nucleotides: TGTGCCAGCAGCCGTGGACAGGATAGCAATCAGCCCCAGCATTTT.

This rearrangement joins TRBV7-3 to TRBJ1-3; D gene uncertain. CDR3 length: 16 amino acids. The V end lost 2 bases, the J end lost 0 bases, and 11 bases lay between the germline ends. CDR1 SGHTA and CDR2 FQGTGA come from the germline V gene. The CDR3 here is CASSLLGTSSGNTIYF. DNA of the CDR3: TGTGCCAGCAGCTTACTGGGCACGAGCTCTGGAAACACCATATATTTT.

The genes are TRBV7-9 and TRBJ1-4; possible D gene TRBD1, 5 bases. The V and J ends lost 5 bases and 7 bases respectively, with 14 bases between them. This CDR3 region has 14 residues. The germline V gene has CDR1 SEHNR and CDR2 FQNEAQ (reference sequence). The chain's CDR3 is CASSPQGLGEKLFF. In DNA, the CDR3 is TGTGCCAGCAGCCCCCAGGGTTTGGGTGAAAAACTGTTTTTT.

The V and J genes are TRBV6-5 and TRBJ1-4, with a weak D call TRBD1 (6 bases). This CDR3 contains 15 residues. V was shortened by 6 bases and J by 8 bases, with 19 bases between the two germline ends. Germline CDR1 reads MNHEY; CDR2 reads SVGAGI. CDR3 region: CASRKGKGEYEKLFF. The DNA for the CDR3 is TGTGCCAGCAGAAAGGGGAAGGGGGAGTACGAAAAACTGTTTTTT.

This chain joins TRBV4-3 and TRBJ2-7; 7 bases align to TRBD2. Germline V gene data show CDR1 as LGHNA and CDR2 as YSLEER. V trimming: 0 bases; J trimming: 4 bases; junction bases outside the gene matches: 3. There are 14 residues in the CDR3. The DNA of the CDR3 is TGCGCCAGCAGCCAAGATTGGGGGGGTTACGAGCAGTACTTC. This sequence encodes CASSQDWGGYEQYF.

This chain links TRBV25-1 with TRBJ1-1; maybe TRBD1 (5 bases). Trimming pared 7 bases from V and 3 bases from J, leaving 15 bases between. The germline CDR1 and CDR2 sequences are MGHDK and SYGVNS. This CDR3 spans 14 amino acids. The CDR3 region is CASTPGGGYTEAFF. DNA for the CDR3: TGTGCCAGCACCCCGGGGGGAGGTTACACTGAAGCTTTCTTT.

This clone occurred once. The junction and the germline gene differ at one end; a read error may be behind it. The chain joins TRBV6-5 to TRBJ2-5; perhaps TRBD1 as D (6 bases). The CDR3 runs 15 residues. Per germline, CDR1 MNHEY and CDR2 SVGAGI. Here the CDR3 reads CASTTTGGPQGTQYF. CDR3 coding DNA: TGTGCCAGCACGACGACAGGCGGCCCCCAAGGGACCCAGTACTTC.

J is TRBJ1-2 and V is TRBV5-1, with D hard to call. Between the trimmed V and J ends, which lost 0 bases and 6 bases, there was a span of 15 bases. Per the germline V gene, CDR1 is SGHRS and CDR2 is YFSETQ. There are 15 residues in the CDR3. This chain's CDR3 is CASSLDELTRNGYTF. CDR3 nucleotide sequence: TGCGCCAGCAGCTTGGATGAGCTGACGAGGAATGGCTACACCTTC. The complete variable domain, with remaining parts taken from reference TRBV5-1 and TRBJ1-2, reads KAGVTQTPRYLIKTRGQQVTLSCSPISGHRSVSWYQQTPGQGLQFLFEYFSETQRNKGNFPGRFSGRQFSNSRSEMNVSTLELGDSALYLCASSLDELTRNGYTFGSGTRLTVV.

The chain employs TRBV13 and TRBJ1-4; no reliable D call. Germline V lookup: CDR1 PRHDT, CDR2 FYEKMQ (reference sequence). V was cut by 0 bases and J by 10 bases, with 3 bases left in between. The CDR3 is made up of 11 amino acids. CDR3 nucleotides: TGTGCCAGCAGCTTAGGCGGAAAACTGTTTTTT. Translation gives CASSLGGKLFF.

The chain is built from TRBV9 and TRBJ1-6; 7 bases map to TRBD1. Losses at the gene ends were 6 bases for V and 7 bases for J; bases not matched to a gene: 10. CDR1 SGDLS and CDR2 YYNGEE come from the germline V gene. The CDR3 consists of 15 residues. Written as DNA, the CDR3 is TGTGCCAGCACTAAAACCGGGACAGAGAATTCACCCCTCCACTTT. Translating gives CASTKTGTENSPLHF. The whole variable domain, filled in from reference TRBV9 and TRBJ1-6, reads DSGVTQTPKHLITATGQRVTLRCSPRSGDLSVYWYQQSLDQGLQFLIQYYNGEERAKGNILERFSAQQFPDLHSELNLSSLELGDSALYFCASTKTGTENSPLHFGNGTRLTVT.

The genes are TRBV3-1 (or the pseudogene TRBV3-2) and TRBJ1-1, with D possibly TRBD1 on 6 matching bases. The CDR3 length is 13 residues. CDR1 and CDR2 from the germline V gene are LGHDT and YNNKEL (reference sequence). The ends were cut back, 4 bases at V and 4 bases at J, with 10 bases in the middle. Here the CDR3 reads CASSPETGTEAFF. The CDR3 region has the DNA TGTGCCAGCAGCCCCGAGACAGGCACTGAAGCTTTCTTT.

V usage is TRBV5-5 and J usage is TRBJ1-2; TRBD1 matches 7 bases. This CDR3 is built from 18 residues. The ends lost 0 bases at V and 4 bases at J; junction bases unmatched: 15. The germline V gene has CDR1 SGHKS and CDR2 YYEKEE (reference sequence). The CDR3 coding sequence is TGTGCCAGCAGCTTGGGAAGGATAGGGGACAGAGGAGTCTATGGCTACACCTTC. This codes for CASSLGRIGDRGVYGYTF.

This clone has more than one count but fewer than ten. V usage is TRBV6-5 and J usage is TRBJ1-5, with 9 bases fitting TRBD1. V was clipped by 5 bases and J by 8 bases; unmatched bases: 10. The CDR3 loop spans 15 amino acids. From germline, CDR1 is MNHEY and CDR2 SVGAGI. CDR3 DNA: TGTGCCAGCAGTCACCGGGACAGGGAGATTGAGCCCCAGCATTTT. Its translation is CASSHRDREIEPQHF.

The chain has TRBV6-5 and TRBJ2-1; 7 bases agree with TRBD1. The CDR3 has 12 residues. Germline trimming cut 10 bases from V and 5 bases from J; bases unmatched to any gene: 5. Looked up from germline, CDR1 is MNHEY and CDR2 is SVGAGI. The CDR3 protein is CATRQGNNEQFF. CDR3 nucleotide sequence: TGTGCCACCAGACAGGGCAACAATGAGCAGTTCTTC.

This clone was observed once. This chain connects TRBV3-1 (or the pseudogene TRBV3-2) to TRBJ1-5, with 7 positions matching TRBD1. The length of the CDR3 is 14 residues. Germline values: CDR1 LGHDT, CDR2 YNNKEL (reference sequence). J was trimmed by 7 bases and V by 3 bases; bases with no gene match: 6. CDR3 residues: CASSHTPGGQPQHF. The CDR3 coding sequence is TGTGCCAGCAGCCATACTCCAGGGGGGCAGCCCCAGCATTTT.

The genes are TRBV6-5 and TRBJ1-2, with 7 bases fitting TRBD1. Germline CDR1 reads MNHEY; CDR2 reads SVGAGI. J lost 4 bases, V lost 6 bases, and 8 bases had no gene match. The CDR3 has 14 amino acids. The CDR3 region is CASSRRDSPYGYTF. The CDR3 DNA reads TGTGCCAGCAGCCGTCGGGACAGCCCCTATGGCTACACCTTC.

The genes are TRBV5-1 and TRBJ2-2; no reliable D call. Germline V lookup: CDR1 SGHRS, CDR2 YFSETQ. V was cut by 0 bases and J by 7 bases, with 13 bases left in between. The CDR3 extends over 15 amino acids. The CDR3 sequence is CASSLVPRGGGELFF. The CDR3 DNA sequence: TGCGCCAGCAGCTTGGTCCCACGAGGTGGCGGGGAGCTGTTTTTT.

This clone was detected only once. The chain couples TRBV7-2 to TRBJ1-4, with D possibly being TRBD1 (6 bases). The ends were cut back, 2 bases at V and 5 bases at J, with 18 bases in the middle. CDR3 size: 17 residues. CDR1 SGHTA and CDR2 FQGNSA come from the germline V gene. CDR3 in DNA: TGTGCCAGCAGCTTAACCCGGGACATCTCTTTAAATGAAAAACTGTTTTTT. Translating it yields CASSLTRDISLNEKLFF.

The rearrangement links TRBV11-2 to TRBJ2-4; no clear D. Germline lookup yields CDR1 SGHAT and CDR2 FQNNGV. This CDR3 has 15 amino acids. V lost 4 bases and J 5 bases, leaving 15 bases between the germline ends. The CDR3, as DNA: TGTGCCAGCAGCTCCCCCGGAGAGCCCCAAAACATTCAGTACTTC. Protein product: CASSSPGEPQNIQYF.